The 30 T cell receptor beta chains presented below share a single source sample, sequenced in a study of CD8 T cells in ankylosing spondylitis. General study results and limits: Typical of ankylosing spondylitis blood, it appeared, was a TCR beta motif of fewer than 10 highly homologous variants.

TCRdb fed the 5' RACE reads into MiXCR, producing one record per CDR3 protein. The sample lists 700,000 or so distinct CDR3 sequences, under 20% seen once, with 15% to 20% in the top ten. No antigen has been assigned to these receptors. Sequenced sample: blood, either unsorted or a sorted T cell fraction (not recorded which). The source of these receptors is a male donor with ankylosing spondylitis.

This clonotype was observed a few times. The V call is TRBV12-3 or TRBV12-4, the J call TRBJ1-5; possible D gene TRBD1, 6 bases. Trimming pared 1 base from V and 4 bases from J, leaving 14 bases between. This CDR3 is 16 amino acids long. The CDR3 sequence: CASSLGGRGGNQPQHF. The CDR3 nucleotides are TGTGCCAGCAGTTTAGGGGGGAGAGGGGGGAATCAGCCCCAGCATTTT.

Many counts were recorded for this clonotype. The rearrangement links TRBV20-1 to TRBJ2-1; D uncertain. The V end lost 6 bases, the J end lost 8 bases, and 11 bases lay between the germline ends. The length of the CDR3 is 11 residues. Per germline, CDR1 DFQATT and CDR2 SNEGSKA (reference sequence). CDR3 in DNA: TGCAGTGCCCCCCATGGGGATGAGCAGTTCTTC. This gives the protein CSAPHGDEQFF.

The V call is TRBV11-2, the J call TRBJ2-3; D perhaps matches TRBD1 (5 bases). This CDR3 spans 18 amino acids. The ends were cut back, 1 base at V and 6 bases at J, with 23 bases in the middle. Germline V lookup: CDR1 SGHAT, CDR2 FQNNGV. The DNA for the CDR3 is TGTGCCAGCAGCTTAGTTGCTAAGAGCTCCACAAAGGGGGATACGCAGTATTTT. Translating it yields CASSLVAKSSTKGDTQYF.

The rearrangement joins TRBV12-3 or TRBV12-4 to TRBJ1-5; no firm D call. The ends were cut back, 3 bases at V and 7 bases at J, with 10 bases in the middle. This CDR3 comprises 13 residues. CDR3 DNA: TGTGCCAGCAGTTTCGATCCTGGGCAGCCCCAGCATTTT. Translating it yields CASSFDPGQPQHF.

This clonotype appeared many times. Compared with germline, one end of the junction differs, possibly owing to a read error. The rearrangement uses TRBV5-1 and TRBJ1-1; 11 bases match TRBD1. Germline V gene data show CDR1 as SGHRS and CDR2 as YFSETQ. This CDR3 is built from 14 residues. CDR3 DNA: TGTGCCAGCAGTCTGGGACAGGGGGTCACTGAAGCTTTCTTT. It codes for CASSLGQGVTEAFF.

The chain recombines TRBV7-2 with TRBJ2-3; D possibly corresponds to TRBD1 (6 bases). Trimming took off 5 bases at V and 2 bases at J, with 14 bases between the two ends. The CDR3 has 15 amino acids. The germline V gene has CDR1 SGHTA and CDR2 FQGNSA. Here the CDR3 DNA reads TGTGCCAGCAGCCTTCAGGGGATCCTCACAGATACGCAGTATTTT. Its translation: CASSLQGILTDTQYF.

This clonotype was picked up many times. V gene TRBV5-1 combines with J gene TRBJ2-4; maybe TRBD2 (5 bases). V was shortened by 4 bases and J by 2 bases, with 13 bases between the two germline ends. Germline CDR1 reads SGHRS; CDR2 reads YFSETQ. The CDR3 has 15 residues. The CDR3 nucleotides are TGCGCCAGCAGCCGTACGCCGGGGACCAAAAACATTCAGTACTTC. The encoded protein is CASSRTPGTKNIQYF.

V gene TRBV4-1 combines with J gene TRBJ2-7; no definite D call. This CDR3 is 13 amino acids long. V shed 5 bases and J shed 2 bases, with 10 bases lying between them. CDR1 is MGHRA, CDR2 YSYEKL, per germline. DNA for the CDR3: TGCGCCAGCAGCGGGAAGAACACCTACGAGCAGTACTTC. It yields the protein CASSGKNTYEQYF.

This chain uses TRBV4-2 with TRBJ1-1; maybe TRBD1 (6 bases). Germline values: CDR1 LGHNA, CDR2 YNFKEQ. This CDR3 has 13 amino acids. Trimming shortened V by 2 bases and J by 6 bases, and 10 bases separated the two germline ends. The CDR3 DNA sequence: TGTGCCAGCAGCCAATTACAGGGACCTGAAGCTTTCTTT. This gives the protein CASSQLQGPEAFF.

This clonotype was counted ten times or more. The genes are TRBV12-3 or TRBV12-4 and TRBJ2-5, with 7 bases aligning to TRBD1. J gave up 1 base and V 3 bases, and 2 bases lay outside the gene matches. The CDR3 sequence is 14 residues long. CDR3 region: CASSFRDSQETQYF. The CDR3 bases are TGTGCCAGCAGTTTTCGGGACAGCCAAGAGACCCAGTACTTC.

This clonotype was detected a few times. The rearrangement links TRBV28 to TRBJ1-1; D possibly corresponds to TRBD1 (5 bases). Deletions cut 3 bases from V and 3 bases from J, with 8 bases between. Germline V CDR1 and CDR2: MDHEN, SYDVKM. The CDR3 is made up of 13 amino acids. Here the CDR3 reads CASSLGTYTEAFF. The CDR3 region has the DNA TGTGCCAGCAGTTTGGGGACGTACACTGAAGCTTTCTTT.

The chain combines TRBV7-9 with TRBJ2-7; D is perhaps TRBD2 (6 bases). CDR1 and CDR2 (germline): SEHNR, FQNEAQ (reference sequence). Trimming shortened V by 3 bases and J by 2 bases, and 11 bases separated the two germline ends. The CDR3 is made up of 14 amino acids. The CDR3 reads CASSFPGRTYEQYF. CDR3 nucleotides: TGTGCCAGCAGCTTCCCCGGGAGAACCTACGAGCAGTACTTC.

The V and J genes are TRBV5-6 and TRBJ1-6, with a weak D call TRBD1 (6 bases). Trimming took 7 bases from V and 7 from J, leaving 21 bases between them. Germline V gives CDR1 SGHDT, CDR2 YYEEEE. The CDR3 covers 16 residues. The CDR3 loop is CASFRGGARLNSPLHF. Here the CDR3 DNA reads TGTGCCAGCTTTCGAGGGGGGGCCAGACTCAATTCACCCCTCCACTTT.

This chain joins TRBV24-1 and TRBJ2-1, with 10 bases lining up with TRBD1. After removal of 2 bases from V and 2 bases from J, the junction contained 2 bases not matched to a gene. The CDR3 runs 16 residues. The V gene's germline CDR1 is KGHDR and CDR2 SFDVKD. This chain's CDR3 is CATSDSDRGTYNEQFF. The CDR3 DNA reads as TGTGCCACCAGTGATTCGGACAGGGGGACCTACAATGAGCAGTTCTTC.

This clonotype was counted only a few times. The CDR3 coding sequence is TGTGCCAGCAGCTTAGCCTCGGTCGGGGGCTACGAGCAGTACTTC. Its translation: CASSLASVGGYEQYF. This rearrangement joins TRBV7-2 to TRBJ2-7, with D perhaps TRBD2 (6 bases). The V gene's germline CDR1 is SGHTA and CDR2 FQGNSA. Trimming took 0 bases from V and 3 from J, leaving 12 bases between them. The CDR3 consists of 15 residues.

The chain carries TRBV25-1 and TRBJ2-7; TRBD1 is a possible D gene (7 bases). V was cut by 0 bases and J by 5 bases, with 14 bases left in between. The CDR3 covers 15 residues. Looked up from germline, CDR1 is MGHDK and CDR2 is SYGVNS. The CDR3 bases are TGTGCCAGCAGTGAATATGTGGCAGGGGGGCACGAGCAGTACTTC. It translates to CASSEYVAGGHEQYF.

This clonotype was observed a few times. J is TRBJ1-3 and V is TRBV12-3 or TRBV12-4, with D perhaps matching TRBD1 (5 bases). There are 15 residues in the CDR3. Between the trimmed V and J ends, which lost 2 bases and 0 bases, there was a span of 8 bases. The CDR3 coding sequence is TGTGCCAGCAGTTTACGGGGGTACTCTGGAAACACCATATATTTT. It is translated as CASSLRGYSGNTIYF.

The chain couples TRBV6-1 to TRBJ2-7; 8 nucleotides align to TRBD2. CDR3 length: 13 amino acids. V shed 7 bases, J shed 4 bases, and the junction held 6 bases outside the gene matches. CDR1 MNHNS and CDR2 SASEGT come from the germline V gene. The CDR3 spells CASTGGELYEQYF. The CDR3 DNA follows: TGTGCCAGCACGGGGGGGGAGTTATACGAGCAGTACTTC.

The table lists this clonotype with a count of one. The V call is TRBV5-1, the J call TRBJ2-3; 10 bases align to TRBD2. The CDR3 is made up of 16 amino acids. V dropped 4 bases and J dropped 2; count of bases not matched to a gene: 7. The germline gives CDR1 SGHRS, CDR2 YFSETQ. The CDR3 bases are TGCGCCAGCAGCCCACGTAGCGGGGGGAACACAGATACGCAGTATTTT. Its protein product is CASSPRSGGNTDTQYF.

CDR3 in amino acids: CSARDPDRVGVDTQYF. In nucleotides, the CDR3 is TGCAGTGCTAGAGACCCGGACAGGGTTGGGGTAGATACGCAGTATTTT. The chain joins TRBV20-1 to TRBJ2-3; 8 nucleotides align to TRBD1. V was pared by 0 bases and J by 5 bases, with 10 bases of the junction left unmatched. From germline, CDR1 is DFQATT and CDR2 SNEGSKA (reference sequence). The CDR3 has 16 amino acids.

In this sample, this clonotype turned up once. The CDR3 loop reads CASSLPGGDTGELFF. The CDR3 DNA sequence: TGTGCCAGCTCCCTCCCTGGAGGGGACACCGGGGAGCTGTTTTTT. The V gene is TRBV18, the J gene TRBJ2-2; weak D call: TRBD2 (6 bases). CDR1 is KGHSH, CDR2 LQKENI, per germline. The CDR3 contains 15 residues. Trimming removed 6 bases from V and 3 bases from J, with 14 bases in between.

The chain links TRBV11-2 to TRBJ2-7; D gene ambiguous. V lost 0 bases to trimming and J lost 4 bases, with 10 bases between them. Germline V gene sequence: CDR1 SGHAT, CDR2 FQNNGV. The CDR3 has 14 residues. For the CDR3, the DNA is TGTGCCAGCAGCTTAGATCTGGTTTCATACGAGCAGTACTTC. Translation: CASSLDLVSYEQYF.

This clonotype occurred a few times. The chain has TRBV3-1 and TRBJ2-1, with 12 bases matching TRBD2. Per the germline V gene, CDR1 is LGHDT and CDR2 is YNNKEL (reference sequence). V lost 4 bases, J lost 5 bases, and 6 bases stayed unmatched. The CDR3 covers 16 residues. The CDR3 region has the DNA TGTGCCAGCAGCCGAAGGTGGACTAGCGGGAACAATGAGCAGTTCTTC. It translates to CASSRRWTSGNNEQFF.

The sample holds a few counts of this clonotype. The chain has TRBV4-2 and TRBJ2-7; the D is unclear. CDR1 and CDR2 (germline): LGHNA, YNFKEQ. The CDR3 is 15 residues long. Trimming removed 1 base from V and 2 bases from J, with 12 bases in between. The CDR3 sequence is CASSQALGGTYEQYF. CDR3 DNA sequence: TGTGCCAGCAGCCAAGCCTTGGGCGGAACCTACGAGCAGTACTTC.

This clonotype appeared a few times. V gene TRBV20-1 combines with J gene TRBJ2-7; 9 nucleotides line up with TRBD1. The CDR3 loop spans 14 amino acids. Germline V lookup: CDR1 DFQATT, CDR2 SNEGSKA (reference sequence). The J segment lost 4 bases and the V segment lost 7 bases, leaving 11 bases of the junction unmatched. CDR3 nucleotides: TGCAGTGTAACAGGGGACAGGGTCCCATACGAGCAGTACTTC. It codes for CSVTGDRVPYEQYF.

The rearrangement uses TRBV20-1 and TRBJ2-3, with 9 bases matching TRBD1. Trimming took 3 bases from V and 4 from J; bases not matched to a gene: 8. The CDR3 is 15 amino acids. The germline V gene encodes CDR1 DFQATT and CDR2 SNEGSKA (reference sequence). This CDR3 is CSARGDRALADTQYF. CDR3 DNA sequence: TGCAGTGCTAGGGGGGACAGGGCCTTAGCAGATACGCAGTATTTT.

This chain connects TRBV27 to TRBJ2-1, with D perhaps matching TRBD1 or TRBD2 (5 bases each). V was cut by 3 bases and J by 4 bases, with 10 bases left in between. Germline V gene data show CDR1 as MNHEY and CDR2 as SMNVEV (reference sequence). CDR3 size: 14 residues. CDR3 sequence reads: CASSLGENYNEQFF. CDR3 coding DNA: TGTGCCAGCAGTTTGGGGGAGAATTACAATGAGCAGTTCTTC.

This clonotype was detected a few times. The CDR3 bases are TGTGCCAGCAGCCAAGATGCCGCGACAGGGGAGCTATATGGCTACACCTTC. This translates into CASSQDAATGELYGYTF. V is TRBV3-1 and J is TRBJ1-2, with 8 bases fitting TRBD1. CDR1 is LGHDT and CDR2 is YNNKEL in the germline V gene (reference sequence). After removal of 0 bases from V and 5 bases from J, the junction contained 11 bases not matched to a gene. The CDR3 spans 17 residues.

This chain connects TRBV3-1 to TRBJ1-5; unclear D gene. CDR1 is LGHDT, CDR2 YNNKEL, per germline (reference sequence). V dropped 1 base and J dropped 9 bases, with 7 bases sitting between them. This CDR3 spans 12 amino acids. In DNA, the CDR3 is TGTGCCAGCAGCCAAGGGGGTTGGCCCCAGCATTTT. Its protein is CASSQGGWPQHF.

The chain joins TRBV29-1 to TRBJ2-5, with D perhaps matching TRBD1 (6 bases). The CDR3 length is 15 residues. From germline, CDR1 is SQVTM and CDR2 ANQGSEA. V was shortened by 3 bases and J by 1 base, with 15 bases between the two germline ends. This chain's CDR3 is CSVEGAEGFQETQYF. The CDR3 bases are TGCAGCGTTGAGGGGGCCGAGGGGTTCCAAGAGACCCAGTACTTC.